This T cell receptor beta chain was sequenced for a study of cytomegalovirus exposure and HLA in healthy donors. Study-wide points: Cytomegalovirus-associated TCR beta chains were listed, numbering 150 to 200.

This CDR3 has 14 residues. From germline, CDR1 is MGHRA and CDR2 YSYEKL. The V and J ends lost 3 bases and 0 bases respectively, with 8 bases between them. The PCR was carried out with 60 Vbeta primers and 13 Jbeta primers. In the original analysis: About 12 million of the approximately 80 million unique TCR beta chains counted in a later analysis were shared. Sequenced by immunoSEQ multiplex PCR; TCRdb stores in-frame clones only, minus some. V and J calls and clone size are as listed in that table; D and trimming were resolved from the DNA. The sample lists 150,000 or so clones; approximately 80% were seen once. About this clone: Its antigen is unidentified.

This clonotype originated in a man between 25 and 39 years old in good health and CMV-seropositive. What was sequenced was PBMCs. The chain joins TRBV4-1 to TRBJ1-2; the D is unclear. The CDR3: CASSHPTTNYGYTF. For the CDR3, the DNA is TGCGCCAGCAGCCACCCGACAACTAACTATGGCTACACCTTC.